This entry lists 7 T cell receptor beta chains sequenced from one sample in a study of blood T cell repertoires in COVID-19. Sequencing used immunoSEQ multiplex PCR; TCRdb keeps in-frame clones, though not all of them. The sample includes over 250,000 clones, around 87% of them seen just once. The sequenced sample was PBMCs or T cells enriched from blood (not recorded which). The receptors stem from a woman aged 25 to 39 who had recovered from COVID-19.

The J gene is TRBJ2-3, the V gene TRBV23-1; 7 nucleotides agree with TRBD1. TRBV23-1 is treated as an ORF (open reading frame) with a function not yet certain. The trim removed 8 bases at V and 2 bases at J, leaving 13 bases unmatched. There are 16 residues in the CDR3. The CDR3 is CASGPNRGNPTDTQYF. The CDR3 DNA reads TGCGCCAGCGGGCCCAACAGGGGCAACCCCACAGATACGCAGTATTTT.

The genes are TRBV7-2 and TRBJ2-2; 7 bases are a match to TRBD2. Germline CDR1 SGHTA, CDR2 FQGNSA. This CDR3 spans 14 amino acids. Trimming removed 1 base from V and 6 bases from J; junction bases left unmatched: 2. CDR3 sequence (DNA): TGTGCCAGCAGCTTAGACCGGGGGGCCGGGGAGCTGTTTTTT. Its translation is CASSLDRGAGELFF.

CDR3 region: CASSELQDTEAFF. For the CDR3, the DNA is TGTGCCAGCAGTGAACTACAGGACACTGAAGCTTTCTTT. The chain combines TRBV6-1 with TRBJ1-1, with D perhaps TRBD1 (5 bases). Germline V gives CDR1 MNHNS, CDR2 SASEGT. The V gene lost 2 bases and the J gene lost 3 bases, with 7 bases spanning the gap. The CDR3 has 13 residues.

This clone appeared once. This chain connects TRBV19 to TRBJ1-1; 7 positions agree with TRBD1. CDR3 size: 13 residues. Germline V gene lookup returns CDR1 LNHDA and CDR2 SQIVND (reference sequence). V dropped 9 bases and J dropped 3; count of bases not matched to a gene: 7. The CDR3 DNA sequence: TGTGCCAGCGAGGGACAGCTAGACACTGAAGCTTTCTTT. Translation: CASEGQLDTEAFF.

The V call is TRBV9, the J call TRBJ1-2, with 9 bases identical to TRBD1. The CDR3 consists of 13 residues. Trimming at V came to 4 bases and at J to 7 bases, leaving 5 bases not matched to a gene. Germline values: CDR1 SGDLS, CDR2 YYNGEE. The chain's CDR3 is CASSQTGGFGYTF. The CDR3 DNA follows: TGTGCCAGCAGCCAGACAGGGGGTTTTGGCTACACCTTC.

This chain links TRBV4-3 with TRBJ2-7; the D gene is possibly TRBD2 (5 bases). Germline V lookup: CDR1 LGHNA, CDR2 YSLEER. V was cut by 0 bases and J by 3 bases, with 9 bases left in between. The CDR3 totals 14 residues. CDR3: CASSQDRGSYEQYF. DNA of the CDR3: TGCGCCAGCAGCCAAGATCGGGGAAGCTACGAGCAGTACTTC.

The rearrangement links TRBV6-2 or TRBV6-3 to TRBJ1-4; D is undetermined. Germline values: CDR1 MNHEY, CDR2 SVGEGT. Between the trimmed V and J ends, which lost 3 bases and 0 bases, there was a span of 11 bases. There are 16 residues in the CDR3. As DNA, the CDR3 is TGTGCCAGCAGTTATACTAGGACCTCAACTAATGAAAAACTGTTTTTT. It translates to CASSYTRTSTNEKLFF.